This TCR beta chain was captured by sequencing in a study of T cells in localized non-small cell lung cancer. Findings and caveats of the study: Longer overall survival was seen with higher T cell density measured in blood. Uninvolved adjacent lung had the highest recorded T cell clonality, with tumor below it.

Remarks on this clone: Its antigen is unknown.

V was shortened by 4 bases and J by 8 bases, with 11 bases between the two germline ends. Germline assignment: CDR1 SQVTM and CDR2 ANQGSEA. The CDR3 contains 11 residues. The method was immunoSEQ multiplex PCR; TCRdb's version includes in-frame clones alone and lacks a portion of them. The table records some 29,000 clones, approximately 90% of them present only once. The clonotype was recovered from a woman aged 18-55 years with stage I lung adenocarcinoma. The chain employs TRBV29-1 and TRBJ1-1, with D tentatively TRBD1 (5 bases). The sequences come from peripheral blood, collected before any cancer treatment. CDR3 residues: CSVGKGPEAFF. The CDR3 DNA follows: TGCAGCGTTGGTAAGGGGCCCGAAGCTTTCTTT.